A single sample gave rise to the 11 T cell receptor beta chains below, sequenced in a study of blood T cells in healthy people across ages. Next came a second PCR, run for roughly 6 to 11 cycles, which used a sample-barcoded 5' primer along with a J-beta primer mix. MiXCR was run by TCRdb on the 5' RACE reads, yielding one entry per CDR3 protein. Here the sample spans around 870,000 distinct CDR3 sequences, more than 25% being singletons. The source material was blood. The receptors derive from a woman of 80 years or more in good health.

The J gene is TRBJ2-2, the V gene TRBV24-1; D call uncertain. The CDR3 is made up of 14 amino acids. Trimming stripped 2 bases from V and 3 bases from J, with 6 bases between. Germline loops: CDR1 KGHDR, CDR2 SFDVKD. CDR3 loop: CATSDSRYTGELFF. The CDR3 region has the DNA TGTGCCACCAGTGATTCCCGATACACCGGGGAGCTGTTTTTT.

There are many counts of this clonotype. This rearrangement joins TRBV24-1 to TRBJ2-1; D is unresolved. The germline V gene has CDR1 KGHDR and CDR2 SFDVKD. CDR3 length equals 16 residues. Trimming removed 0 bases from V and 0 bases from J, with 8 bases in between. CDR3 residues: CATSDLKTNSYNEQFF. The CDR3 DNA follows: TGTGCCACCAGTGATTTGAAGACCAACTCCTACAATGAGCAGTTCTTC.

There are many counts of this clonotype. The chain joins TRBV6-6 to TRBJ2-1; 15 bases agree with TRBD2. CDR3 length equals 15 residues. V gave up 7 bases and J gave up 7 bases; unmatched junction bases: 5. CDR1 is MNHNY, CDR2 SVGAGI, per germline (reference sequence). The CDR3 DNA reads as TGTGCCAGCACCCGGACTAGCGGGGGGGGGAATGAGCAGTTCTTC. Translated: CASTRTSGGGNEQFF.

This clonotype was seen repeatedly, ten times or more. The gene calls are TRBV20-1 and TRBJ2-7; tentatively, D is TRBD2 (5 bases). V was shortened by 6 bases and J by 4 bases, with 22 bases between the two germline ends. Germline CDR1 is DFQATT and CDR2 is SNEGSKA (reference sequence). The CDR3 sequence is 15 residues long. The CDR3 DNA reads TGCAGTGCCAACGATCAGACTACTTTTCATTACGAGCAGTACTTC. It specifies CSANDQTTFHYEQYF.

The gene calls are TRBV27 and TRBJ1-1; D may be TRBD1 (6 bases). CDR3 size: 13 residues. Trimming removed 3 bases from V and 3 bases from J, with 8 bases in between. Germline V CDR1 and CDR2: MNHEY, SMNVEV (reference sequence). The CDR3 nucleotides are TGTGCCAGCAGTTTTGGACAGTACACTGAAGCTTTCTTT. This gives the protein CASSFGQYTEAFF.

The rearrangement uses TRBV9 and TRBJ1-1; D remains unclear. The V end lost 3 bases, the J end lost 4 bases, and 7 bases lay between the germline ends. There are 12 residues in the CDR3. Germline values: CDR1 SGDLS, CDR2 YYNGEE. The CDR3 spells CASSADGTEAFF. The CDR3 DNA reads as TGTGCCAGCAGCGCGGACGGCACTGAAGCTTTCTTT.

The chain is built from TRBV10-3 and TRBJ2-4, with D hard to call. Deletions cut 3 bases from V and 6 bases from J, with 6 bases between. There are 12 residues in the CDR3. Germline loops: CDR1 ENHRY, CDR2 SYGVKD. The CDR3 DNA sequence: TGTGCCATCAGTGACCCGGGAAACATTCAGTACTTC. Translating gives CAISDPGNIQYF.

This chain uses TRBV9 with TRBJ2-1, with a tentative D call TRBD2 (6 bases). The CDR3 totals 16 residues. Trimming stripped 0 bases from V and 4 bases from J, with 14 bases between. CDR1 is SGDLS and CDR2 is YYNGEE in the germline V gene. The CDR3 nucleotides are TGTGCCAGCAGCGTAGGCGGGCTAGCGCTGTACAATGAGCAGTTCTTC. Translating it yields CASSVGGLALYNEQFF.

This clonotype was detected ten times or more. The chain carries TRBV19 and TRBJ2-3; D is uncertain. Between the trimmed V and J ends, which lost 7 bases and 4 bases, there was a span of 18 bases. Germline CDR1 is LNHDA and CDR2 is SQIVND (reference sequence). The CDR3 is 15 residues long. Here the CDR3 reads CASTLGQAAADTQYF. CDR3 nucleotides: TGTGCCAGTACCCTGGGTCAGGCGGCGGCAGATACGCAGTATTTT.

This chain joins TRBV5-4 and TRBJ1-2, with a tentative D call TRBD1 (5 bases). The CDR3 runs to 15 residues. Looked up from germline, CDR1 is SGHNT and CDR2 is YYREEE (reference sequence). Trimming left V 4 bases short and J 0 bases short, with 13 bases between. The CDR3 reads CASSREGAANYGYTF. DNA for the CDR3: TGTGCCAGCAGCCGTGAAGGGGCAGCTAACTATGGCTACACCTTC.

This clonotype has a handful of counts. The chain employs TRBV30 and TRBJ2-3, with D perhaps matching TRBD1 or TRBD2 (5 bases each). Trimming took off 0 bases at V and 6 bases at J, with 13 bases between the two ends. Germline CDR1 reads GTSNPN; CDR2 reads SVGIG (reference sequence). The CDR3 totals 14 residues. The DNA for the CDR3 is TGTGCCTGGAGTGTTGGGGGTACGTTCGATACGCAGTATTTT. Amino acid sequence: CAWSVGGTFDTQYF.